Listed below are T cell receptor beta chains from one sample, sequenced in a study of blood T cell repertoires in COVID-19. Clones were sequenced by immunoSEQ multiplex PCR, and TCRdb holds only the in-frame ones, with some missing. The sample has approximately 190,000 clones, roughly 90% seen once. The sequenced sample consisted of peripheral blood. These receptors were collected from a man in his fifties with acute or convalescent COVID-19. CDR3s include the opening cysteine and the closing phenylalanine or tryptophan. Fields, in order: D gene, clone size, J gene, V gene, CDR3 protein, CDR3 DNA. D genes are given only for firm matches. For some rows the clone size is stated as once, few or many, or as a class when expanded; others skip it.

>TRBD1|NA|TRBJ2-6|TRBV7-9
CASSKDQGAMTSGANVLTF
TGTGCCAGCAGCAAAGATCAGGGGGCAATGACCTCTGGGGCCAACGTCCTGACTTTC
>TRBD1|NA|TRBJ1-1|TRBV28
CASMTGGTEAFF
TGTGCCAGCATGACAGGGGGCACTGAAGCTTTCTTT
>NA|NA|TRBJ1-1|TRBV6-2/TRBV6-3
CASSYLPGNTEAFF
TGTGCCAGCAGTTACCTGCCCGGGAACACTGAAGCTTTCTTT
>NA|NA|TRBJ1-1|TRBV10-3
CAISGQYDTEAFF
TGTGCCATCAGTGGCCAGTACGACACTGAAGCTTTCTTT
>TRBD2|NA|TRBJ2-5|TRBV11-2
CASSAGTSGTFETQYF
TGTGCCAGCAGCGCCGGGACTAGCGGTACGTTCGAGACCCAGTACTTC
>NA|NA|TRBJ1-1|TRBV4-3
CASSLGGAEAFF
TGCGCCAGCAGCCTGGGAGGGGCTGAAGCTTTCTTT
>TRBD1|NA|TRBJ1-1|TRBV19
CASSPWTGNTEAFF
TGTGCCAGTAGTCCCTGGACAGGGAACACTGAAGCTTTCTTT
>NA|NA|TRBJ2-5|TRBV7-7
CASSLGLGRVETQYF
TGTGCCAGCAGCCTGGGACTGGGTCGAGTAGAGACCCAGTACTTC
>NA|few|TRBJ1-6|TRBV7-9
CASSLVQGMWDNSPLHF
TGTGCCAGCAGCTTAGTCCAGGGGATGTGGGATAATTCACCCCTCCACTTT
>NA|NA|TRBJ2-1|TRBV15
CATSRGSAYNEQFF
TGTGCCACCAGCAGAGGGTCAGCCTACAATGAGCAGTTCTTC
>TRBD1|NA|TRBJ2-7|TRBV2
CASRTGTVGEQYF
TGTGCCAGCAGGACCGGGACAGTGGGGGAGCAGTACTTC
>NA|once|TRBJ2-1|TRBV7-9
CASSLKAGEQFF
TGTGCCAGCAGCTTAAAGGCGGGTGAGCAGTTCTTC
>NA|NA|TRBJ1-5|TRBV24-1
CASNVTRLNQPQHF
TGTGCCTCCAATGTGACCAGGTTGAATCAGCCCCAGCATTTT
>TRBD1|NA|TRBJ1-3|TRBV12-5
CASGYGQGSTIYF
TGTGCTAGTGGTTACGGACAGGGTTCCACCATATATTTT
>NA|NA|TRBJ1-4|TRBV2
CASNSEGGANEKLFF
TGTGCCAGCAACTCCGAGGGGGGGGCCAATGAAAAACTGTTTTTT
>TRBD1|NA|TRBJ1-2|TRBV4-2
CASSRKQGEDDYGYTF
TGTGCCAGCAGCCGAAAACAGGGGGAAGATGACTATGGCTACACCTTC
>TRBD1|NA|TRBJ2-2|TRBV7-2
CASRLGGRNTGELFF
TGTGCCAGCAGGTTAGGGGGCAGAAACACCGGGGAGCTGTTTTTT
>TRBD2|once|TRBJ2-5|TRBV5-3
CARRRREPKRGAGQETQYF
TGTGCCAGAAGACGGAGGGAGCCCAAGCGGGGGGCTGGCCAAGAGACCCAGTACTTC
>NA|NA|TRBJ2-7|TRBV7-9
CASSRPTRGGDEQYF
TGTGCCAGCAGCCGACCGACCAGGGGAGGGGATGAGCAGTACTTC
>TRBD2|NA|TRBJ2-2|TRBV9
CASSSGEGFGGELFF
TGTGCCAGCAGTTCGGGGGAGGGGTTTGGCGGGGAGCTGTTTTTT
>NA|NA|TRBJ1-1|TRBV6-2/TRBV6-3
CASSYSTLRVSRNTEAFF
TGTGCCAGCAGTTACTCGACGCTTCGGGTCTCTAGGAACACTGAAGCTTTCTTT
>NA|few|TRBJ1-2|TRBV27
CASSLRGATNYGYTF
TGTGCCAGCAGTTTACGGGGGGCTACTAACTATGGCTACACCTTC
>NA|NA|TRBJ1-2|TRBV13
CASSLIDYYGYTF
TGTGCCAGCAGCTTGATTGACTACTATGGCTACACCTTC
>NA|few|TRBJ1-2|TRBV20-1
CSAPKEYGYTF
TGCAGTGCTCCCAAGGAGTATGGCTACACCTTC
>TRBD2|once|TRBJ2-2|TRBV9
CASSPRTSYGELFF
TGTGCCAGCAGCCCTCGGACTAGTTACGGGGAGCTGTTTTTT